The clone carrying this T cell receptor beta chain appeared a few times. Participants' reported clinical history set cohort assignment. Recovery meant two consecutive negative NP/OP PCR tests, professional clearance, or resolved symptoms. As handled by the study authors: Estimation of nucleated cell counts was performed using reference gene primer amplification. The table came from immunoSEQ multiplex PCR; TCRdb's copy has only in-frame clones and leaves some out. V and J calls and clone size are copied from that table; D and trimming were computed from the DNA. Seen here are 240,000 or so clones, roughly 86% observed once, and the top ten hold roughly 2%. This entry comes from a study of blood T cell repertoires in COVID-19. About the study: Sources were T cells, B-cell-depleted T cells, or PBMCs; the material itself was cDNA or gDNA.

V shed 4 bases and J shed 1 base, with 10 bases lying between them. The V gene's germline CDR1 is SGHTA and CDR2 FQGNSA. This CDR3 has 14 residues. Sequencing was done on a sample of PBMCs or T cells enriched from blood (not recorded which). The clonotype comes from a woman aged 45 to 65 who had recovered from COVID-19. The V call is TRBV7-2, the J call TRBJ1-1; D unresolved. In DNA, the CDR3 is TGTGCCAGCAGCTCCATGACACGGAACACTGAAGCTTTCTTT. Amino acid sequence: CASSSMTRNTEAFF.